This TCR beta chain came from a study of blood T cell repertoires in COVID-19. Study summary: The study drew acute and convalescent COVID-19 samples from the United States, Italy and Spain. Sources were T cells, B-cell-depleted T cells, or PBMCs; the material itself was cDNA or gDNA.

In the source study's methods: Amplification with reference gene primers provided the estimates of nucleated cell counts. Clones were read by immunoSEQ multiplex PCR, and TCRdb kept only the in-frame ones, dropping some. The DNA was the basis for D and trimming; V, J and clone size are from that table. The sample carries 80,000 to 100,000 clones, roughly 82% recorded once. The CDR3 loop spans 16 amino acids. CDR1 is MGHRA, CDR2 YSYEKL, per germline. The V end was cut by 6 bases, the J end by 4 bases, with 21 bases between. The TCR comes from a man aged 70-80 years with active or convalescent COVID-19. Sample: peripheral blood. The rearrangement links TRBV4-1 to TRBJ1-2; D is ambiguous. CDR3 amino acids: CASRLSLGSPSYGYTF. CDR3 nucleotide sequence: TGCGCCAGCAGACTAAGCTTAGGGAGCCCCAGCTATGGCTACACCTTC.